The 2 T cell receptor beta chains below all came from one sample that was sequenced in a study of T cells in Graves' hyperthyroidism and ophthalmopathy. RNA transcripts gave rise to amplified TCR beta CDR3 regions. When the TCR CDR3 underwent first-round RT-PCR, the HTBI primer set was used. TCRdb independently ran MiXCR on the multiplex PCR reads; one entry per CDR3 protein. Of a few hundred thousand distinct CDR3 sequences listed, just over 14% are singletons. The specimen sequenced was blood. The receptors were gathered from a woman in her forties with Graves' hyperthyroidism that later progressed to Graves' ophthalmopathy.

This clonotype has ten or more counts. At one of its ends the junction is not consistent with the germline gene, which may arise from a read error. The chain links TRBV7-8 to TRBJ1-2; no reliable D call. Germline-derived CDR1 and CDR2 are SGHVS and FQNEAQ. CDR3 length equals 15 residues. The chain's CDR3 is CASSVAAGFNYGYTF. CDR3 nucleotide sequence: TGTGCCAGCAGCGTAGCTGCTGGATTTAACTATGGCTACACCTTC.

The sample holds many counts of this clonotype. The CDR3 DNA is TGTGCCAGCAGCTATGGGACAGGGGATCGGGAGACCCAGTACTTC. Encoded protein: CASSYGTGDRETQYF. This rearrangement joins TRBV28 to TRBJ2-5; 10 nucleotides align to TRBD1. CDR1 MDHEN and CDR2 SYDVKM come from the germline V gene. The CDR3 spans 15 residues. The junction had 9 bases not matched to a gene; V was cut back by 6 bases and J by 5 bases.